This TCR beta chain comes out of a study of T cell repertoires in cytomegalovirus infection. In the study overall: Selected CMV epitopes included recently identified HLA-C-restricted ones as well as well-studied HLA-B-restricted ones. Notes on the study in general: It was HLA-C-restricted CMV-specific TCR beta clonotypes that dominated the response ex vivo.

This clonotype was counted between two and nine times. Its antigen remains unidentified. MiXCR, applied by TCRdb to the reads, yields one record per CDR3 protein. The sample has some 71,000 distinct CDR3 sequences, less than 30% seen once. The sample consisted of CD8+ T cells from cultured PBMCs, taken from culture after CMV antigen stimulation. This TCR was sampled from a human donor in good health (CMV status not recorded). Some clones in this sample may be carry-over from other donors' samples.

CDR3 residues: CASSILFRDYGYTF. The CDR3 region has the DNA TGTGCCAGTAGTATATTGTTCCGGGACTATGGCTACACCTTC. The gene calls are TRBV19 and TRBJ1-2; D gene uncertain. Per the germline V gene, CDR1 is LNHDA and CDR2 is SQIVND (reference sequence). The CDR3 consists of 14 residues. Trimming took 2 bases from V and 3 from J, leaving 10 bases between them.